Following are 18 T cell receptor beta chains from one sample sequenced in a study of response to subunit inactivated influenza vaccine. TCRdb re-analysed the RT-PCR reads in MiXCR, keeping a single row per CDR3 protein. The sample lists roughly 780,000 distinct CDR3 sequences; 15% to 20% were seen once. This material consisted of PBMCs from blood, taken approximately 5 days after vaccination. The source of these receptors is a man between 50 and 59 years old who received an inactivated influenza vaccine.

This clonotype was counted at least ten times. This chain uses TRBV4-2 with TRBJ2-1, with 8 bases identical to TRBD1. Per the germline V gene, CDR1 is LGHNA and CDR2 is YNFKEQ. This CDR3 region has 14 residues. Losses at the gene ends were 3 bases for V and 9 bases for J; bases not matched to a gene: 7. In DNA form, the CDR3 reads TGTGCCAGCAGCCAGGGACAGGTCCTGGGTGAGCAGTTCTTC. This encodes CASSQGQVLGEQFF.

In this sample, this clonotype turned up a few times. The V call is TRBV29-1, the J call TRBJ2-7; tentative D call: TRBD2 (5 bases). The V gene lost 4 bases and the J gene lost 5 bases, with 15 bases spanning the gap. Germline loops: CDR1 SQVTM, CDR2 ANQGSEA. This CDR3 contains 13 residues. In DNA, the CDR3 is TGCAGCGTTGCGGGTGGAGGTTCCAACGAGCAGTACTTC. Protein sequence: CSVAGGGSNEQYF.

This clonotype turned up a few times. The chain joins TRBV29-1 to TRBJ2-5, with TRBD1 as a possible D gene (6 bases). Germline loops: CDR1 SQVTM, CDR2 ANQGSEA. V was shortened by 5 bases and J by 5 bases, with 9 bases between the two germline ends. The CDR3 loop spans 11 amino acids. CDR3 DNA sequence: TGCAGCGTTATGCAGGGGGAGACCCAGTACTTC. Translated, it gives CSVMQGETQYF.

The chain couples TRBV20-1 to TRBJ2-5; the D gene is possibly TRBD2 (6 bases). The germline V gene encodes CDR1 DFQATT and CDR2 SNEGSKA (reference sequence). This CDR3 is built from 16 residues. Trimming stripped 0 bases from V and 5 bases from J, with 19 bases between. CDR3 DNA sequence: TGCAGTGCTAGAGATCCCTCACGGGAGAGGGGTGAGACCCAGTACTTC. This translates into CSARDPSRERGETQYF.

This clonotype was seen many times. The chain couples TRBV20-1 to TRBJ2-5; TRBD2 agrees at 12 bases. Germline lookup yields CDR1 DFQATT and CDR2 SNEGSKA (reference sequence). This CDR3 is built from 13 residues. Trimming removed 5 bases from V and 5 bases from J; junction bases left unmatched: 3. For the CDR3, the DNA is TGCAGTGCTGCCGGGACTAGCGGGGAGACCCAGTACTTC. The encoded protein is CSAAGTSGETQYF.

The CDR3 bases are TGTGCCCACGCTCGGGGCGTTAGCTCCTACAATGAGCAGTTCTTC. Translated: CAHARGVSSYNEQFF. This chain connects TRBV2 to TRBJ2-1; the D call may be TRBD1 or TRBD2 (5 bases each). The CDR3 length is 15 residues. Germline V gene sequence: CDR1 SNHLY, CDR2 FYNNEI. V lost 11 bases to trimming and J lost 0 bases, with 17 bases between them.

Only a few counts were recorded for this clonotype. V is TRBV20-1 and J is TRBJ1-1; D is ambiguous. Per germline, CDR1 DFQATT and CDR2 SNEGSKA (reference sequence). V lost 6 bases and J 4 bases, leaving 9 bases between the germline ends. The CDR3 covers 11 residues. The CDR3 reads CSAGEFTEAFF. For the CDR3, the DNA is TGCAGTGCCGGGGAGTTCACTGAAGCTTTCTTT.

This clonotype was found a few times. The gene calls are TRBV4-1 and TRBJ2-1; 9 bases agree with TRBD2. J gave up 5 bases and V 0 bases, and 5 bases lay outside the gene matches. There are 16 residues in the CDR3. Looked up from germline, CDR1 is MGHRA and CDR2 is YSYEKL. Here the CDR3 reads CASSQEYSGRHNEQFF. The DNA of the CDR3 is TGCGCCAGCAGCCAAGAGTACAGCGGGAGGCACAATGAGCAGTTCTTC.

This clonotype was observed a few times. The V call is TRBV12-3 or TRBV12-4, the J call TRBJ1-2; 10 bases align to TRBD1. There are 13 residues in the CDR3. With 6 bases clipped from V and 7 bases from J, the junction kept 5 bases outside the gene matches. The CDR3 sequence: CASSQGQGVGYTF. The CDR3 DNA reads TGTGCCAGCAGCCAAGGACAGGGGGTTGGCTACACCTTC.

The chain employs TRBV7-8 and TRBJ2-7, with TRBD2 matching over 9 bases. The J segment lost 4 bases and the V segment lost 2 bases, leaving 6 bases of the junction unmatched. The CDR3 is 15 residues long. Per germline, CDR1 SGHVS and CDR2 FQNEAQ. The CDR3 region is CASSLRLAVYYEQYF. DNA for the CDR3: TGTGCCAGCAGCTTAAGACTAGCGGTGTATTACGAGCAGTACTTC.

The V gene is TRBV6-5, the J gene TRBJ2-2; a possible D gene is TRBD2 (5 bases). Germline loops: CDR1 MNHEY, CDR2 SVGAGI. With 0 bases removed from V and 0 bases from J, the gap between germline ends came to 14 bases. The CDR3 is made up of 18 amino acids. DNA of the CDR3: TGTGCCAGCAGTTACTCGATGGGAGCAAGCGCGAACACCGGGGAGCTGTTTTTT. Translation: CASSYSMGASANTGELFF.

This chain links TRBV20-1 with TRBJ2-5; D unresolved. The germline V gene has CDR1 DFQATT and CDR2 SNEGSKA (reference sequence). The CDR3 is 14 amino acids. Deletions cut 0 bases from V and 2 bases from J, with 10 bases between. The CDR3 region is CSARDWSDQETQYF. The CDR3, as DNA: TGCAGTGCTAGAGATTGGTCAGATCAAGAGACCCAGTACTTC.

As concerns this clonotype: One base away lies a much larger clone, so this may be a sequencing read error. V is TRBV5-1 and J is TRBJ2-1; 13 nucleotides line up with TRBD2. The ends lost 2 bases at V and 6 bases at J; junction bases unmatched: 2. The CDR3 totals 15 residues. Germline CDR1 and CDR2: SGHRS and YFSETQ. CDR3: CASSFTSGRVNEQFF. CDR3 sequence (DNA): TGCGCCAGCAGCTTCACTAGCGGGAGGGTCAATGAGCAGTTCTTC.

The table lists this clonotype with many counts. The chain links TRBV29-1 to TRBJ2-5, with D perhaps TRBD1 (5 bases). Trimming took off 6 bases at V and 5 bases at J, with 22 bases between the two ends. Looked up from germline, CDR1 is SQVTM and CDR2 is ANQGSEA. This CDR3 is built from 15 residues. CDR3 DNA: TGCAGCGTCCAAGGGGAAGGTTGGCTAGGCGAGACCCAGTACTTC. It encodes CSVQGEGWLGETQYF.

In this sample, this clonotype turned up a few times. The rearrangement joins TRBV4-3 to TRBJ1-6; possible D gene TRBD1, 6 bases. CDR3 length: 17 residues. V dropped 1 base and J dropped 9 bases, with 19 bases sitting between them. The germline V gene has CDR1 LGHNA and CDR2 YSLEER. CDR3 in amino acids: CASSQGRPDSKISPLHF. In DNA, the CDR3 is TGCGCCAGCAGCCAAGGTCGTCCGGACAGTAAAATTTCACCCCTCCACTTT.

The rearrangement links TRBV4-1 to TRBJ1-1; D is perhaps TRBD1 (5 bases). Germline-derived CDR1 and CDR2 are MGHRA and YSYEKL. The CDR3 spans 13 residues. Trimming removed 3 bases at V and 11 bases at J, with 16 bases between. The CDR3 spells CASSQETDFLAFF. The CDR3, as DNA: TGCGCCAGCAGCCAGGAGACAGATTTCTTGGCTTTCTTT.

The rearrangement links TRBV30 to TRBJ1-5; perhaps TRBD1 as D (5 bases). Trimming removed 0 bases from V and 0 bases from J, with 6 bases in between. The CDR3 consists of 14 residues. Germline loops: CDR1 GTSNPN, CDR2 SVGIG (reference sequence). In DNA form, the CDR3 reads TGTGCCTGGAGTGTGGACAATAGCAATCAGCCCCAGCATTTT. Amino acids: CAWSVDNSNQPQHF.

For the CDR3, the DNA is TGTGCCAGCAGCTTAGCGCTGGAGTATCCCCCTCGCGAGCAGTACTTC. Translation gives CASSLALEYPPREQYF. This chain uses TRBV7-9 with TRBJ2-7; D gene ambiguous. There are 16 residues in the CDR3. V lost 0 bases, J lost 6 bases, and 18 bases lay in between. Per the germline V gene, CDR1 is SEHNR and CDR2 is FQNEAQ (reference sequence).